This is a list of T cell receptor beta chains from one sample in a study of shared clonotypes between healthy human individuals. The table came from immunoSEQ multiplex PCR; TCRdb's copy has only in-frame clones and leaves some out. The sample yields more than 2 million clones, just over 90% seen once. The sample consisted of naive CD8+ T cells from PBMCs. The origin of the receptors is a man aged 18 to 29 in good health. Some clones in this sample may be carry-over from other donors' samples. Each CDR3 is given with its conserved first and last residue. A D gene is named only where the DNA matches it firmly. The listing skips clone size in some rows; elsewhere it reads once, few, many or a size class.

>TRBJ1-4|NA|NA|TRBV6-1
CASSEWAEATNEKLFF
TGTGCCAGCAGTGAATGGGCCGAAGCAACTAATGAAAAACTGTTTTTT
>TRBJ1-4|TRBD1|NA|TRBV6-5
CASSYGQGNEKLFF
TGTGCCAGCAGTTACGGACAGGGTAATGAAAAACTGTTTTTT
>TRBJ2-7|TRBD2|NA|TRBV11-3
CARHGKAGVNRTYEQYF
TGTGCCAGGCACGGTAAAGCGGGAGTTAATAGGACCTACGAGCAGTACTTC
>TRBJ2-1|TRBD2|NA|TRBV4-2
CASSQGIRGLAERYNEQFF
TGTGCCAGCAGCCAAGGAATTAGGGGACTAGCGGAAAGGTACAATGAGCAGTTCTTC
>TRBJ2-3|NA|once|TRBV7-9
CASSLSIEDRYTDTQYF
TGTGCCAGCAGCCTTTCGATTGAAGACAGATACACAGATACGCAGTATTTT
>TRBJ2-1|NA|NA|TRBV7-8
CASSLTTFGDEQFF
TGTGCCAGCAGCTTAACCACATTCGGGGATGAGCAGTTCTTC
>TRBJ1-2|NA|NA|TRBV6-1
CASSLSGLRGYTF
TGTGCCAGCAGCTTGTCAGGGCTGCGGGGCTACACCTTC
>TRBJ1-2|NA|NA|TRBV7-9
CASSLDLSNYGYTF
TGTGCCAGCAGCTTAGACCTATCAAACTATGGCTACACCTTC
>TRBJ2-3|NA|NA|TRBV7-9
CASSSGPANTQYF
TGTGCCAGCAGCTCGGGGCCTGCAAATACGCAGTATTTT
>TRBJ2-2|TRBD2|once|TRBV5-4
CASSLVLAGTGELFF
TGTGCCAGCAGCTTGGTCCTAGCGGGTACCGGGGAGCTGTTTTTT
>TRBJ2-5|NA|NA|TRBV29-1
CSVSRDRLGETQYF
TGCAGCGTTAGTAGGGACCGACTAGGAGAGACCCAGTACTTC
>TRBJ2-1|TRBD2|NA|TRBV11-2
CASSSFTSGRSHEQFF
TGTGCCAGCAGCTCCTTCACTAGCGGGAGGTCTCATGAGCAGTTCTTC
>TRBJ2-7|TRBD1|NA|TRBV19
CARNRLGTDNYEQYF
TGTGCCAGAAACAGATTAGGGACAGACAACTATGAGCAGTACTTC
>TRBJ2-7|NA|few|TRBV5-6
CASSLGAYEQYF
TGTGCCAGCAGCTTGGGCGCCTACGAGCAGTACTTC
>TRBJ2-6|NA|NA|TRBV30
CAWTVSSGANVLTF
TGTGCCTGGACCGTCAGCTCTGGGGCCAACGTCCTGACTTTC
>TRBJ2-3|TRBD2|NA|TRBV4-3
CASSHTSGSADTQYF
TGCGCCAGCAGCCACACTAGCGGGAGCGCAGATACGCAGTATTTT
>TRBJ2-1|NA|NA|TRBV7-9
CASSLSNEQFF
TGTGCCAGCAGCTTAAGCAATGAGCAGTTCTTC
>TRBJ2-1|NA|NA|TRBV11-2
CASSPGAYVEQFF
TGTGCCAGCAGCCCAGGAGCGTACGTTGAGCAGTTCTTC
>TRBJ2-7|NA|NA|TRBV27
CASSLIPVSNYEQYF
TGTGCCAGCAGTTTAATCCCAGTCTCCAACTACGAGCAGTACTTC
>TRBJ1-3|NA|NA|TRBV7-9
CASSSNREPGNTIYF
TGTGCCAGCAGCTCAAACAGGGAACCTGGAAACACCATATATTTT
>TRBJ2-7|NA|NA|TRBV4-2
CASSQEGGTVREQYF
TGTGCCAGCAGCCAAGAAGGGGGGACGGTGCGCGAGCAGTACTTC
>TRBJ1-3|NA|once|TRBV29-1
CSVLTFPENTIYF
TGCAGCGTTCTAACCTTTCCAGAAAACACCATATATTTT
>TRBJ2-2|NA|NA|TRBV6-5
CASSQGNTGELFF
TGTGCCAGCAGTCAGGGGAACACCGGGGAGCTGTTTTTT
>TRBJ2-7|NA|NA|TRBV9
CASSVGPSANEQYF
TGTGCCAGCAGCGTAGGTCCTAGTGCTAACGAGCAGTACTTC
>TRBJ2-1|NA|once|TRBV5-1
CASSLLGLSYNEQFF
TGCGCCAGCAGCTTGCTAGGGTTATCCTACAATGAGCAGTTCTTC
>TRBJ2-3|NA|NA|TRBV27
CASRSSDSSTDTQYF
TGTGCCAGCAGGTCTAGCGACTCTAGCACAGATACGCAGTATTTT
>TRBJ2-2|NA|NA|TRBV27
CASSPRNTGELFF
TGTGCCAGCAGTCCCCGGAACACCGGGGAGCTGTTTTTT
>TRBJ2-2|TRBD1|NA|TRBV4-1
CASSQPGQGYAGELFF
TGCGCCAGCAGCCAACCGGGACAGGGGTATGCCGGGGAGCTGTTTTTT
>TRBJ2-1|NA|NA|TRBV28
CASSLAQYNYNEQFF
TGTGCCAGCAGTTTAGCCCAGTATAACTACAATGAGCAGTTCTTC
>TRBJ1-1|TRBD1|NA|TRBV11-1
CASSFTGGEAFF
TGTGCCAGCAGCTTTACAGGGGGCGAGGCTTTCTTT
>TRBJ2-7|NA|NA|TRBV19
CASAGQISYEQYF
TGTGCCTCAGCGGGACAGATCTCCTACGAGCAGTACTTC
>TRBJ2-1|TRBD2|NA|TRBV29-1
CSVDGTSGSSYNEQFF
TGCAGCGTTGACGGGACTAGCGGGAGCTCCTACAATGAGCAGTTCTTC
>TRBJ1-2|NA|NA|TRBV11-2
CASSLVQDLNYGYTF
TGTGCCAGCAGCTTAGTTCAGGACCTTAACTATGGCTACACCTTC
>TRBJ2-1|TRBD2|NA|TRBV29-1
CSVEDFASGPYNEQFF
TGCAGCGTTGAAGACTTCGCTAGCGGCCCCTACAATGAGCAGTTCTTC
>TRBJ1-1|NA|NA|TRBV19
CASISLFGEAPNTEAFF
TGTGCCAGTATTTCACTATTTGGTGAGGCCCCGAACACTGAAGCTTTCTTT
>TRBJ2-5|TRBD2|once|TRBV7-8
CASSIRTSVLIETQYF
TGTGCCAGCAGCATCCGGACTAGCGTTTTGATAGAGACCCAGTACTTC
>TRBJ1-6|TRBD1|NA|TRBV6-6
CASSHGGQGVRSPLHF
TGTGCCAGCAGTCACGGTGGACAGGGGGTACGGTCACCCCTCCACTTT
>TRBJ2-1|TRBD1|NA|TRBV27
CASSPGQGAYNEQFF
TGTGCCAGCAGTCCAGGACAGGGGGCCTACAATGAGCAGTTCTTC
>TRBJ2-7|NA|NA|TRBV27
CASTPWWQGGEQYF
TGTGCCAGCACCCCCTGGTGGCAGGGTGGCGAGCAGTACTTC
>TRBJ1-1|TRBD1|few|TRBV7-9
CASSPQARGTEAFF
TGTGCCAGCAGCCCCCAGGCCAGGGGGACTGAAGCTTTCTTT
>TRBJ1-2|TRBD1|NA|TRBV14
CASSLLDRDETNYGYTF
TGTGCCAGCAGCCTCTTGGACAGGGATGAGACTAACTATGGCTACACCTTC
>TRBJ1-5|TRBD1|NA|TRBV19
CASSMVGGTGIYSNQPQHF
TGTGCCAGTAGTATGGTAGGTGGGACAGGGATCTATAGCAATCAGCCCCAGCATTTT
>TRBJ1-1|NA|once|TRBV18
CASSPPRESRPTEAFF
TGTGCCAGCTCTCCCCCCCGGGAATCTCGCCCCACTGAAGCTTTCTTT
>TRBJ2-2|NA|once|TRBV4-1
CASSQVLKEGYTGELFF
TGCGCCAGCAGCCAAGTTTTAAAAGAAGGATACACCGGGGAGCTGTTTTTT
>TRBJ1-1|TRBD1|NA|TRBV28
CASTNTGGAGPEAFF
TGTGCCAGCACCAATACAGGGGGCGCAGGTCCTGAAGCTTTCTTT
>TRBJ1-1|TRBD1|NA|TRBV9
CASSAVRFGTGSGGTEAFF
TGTGCCAGCAGCGCGGTTCGTTTCGGGACAGGGTCGGGGGGCACTGAAGCTTTCTTT
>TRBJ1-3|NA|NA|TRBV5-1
CASSLVASDSGNTIYF
TGCGCCAGCAGCTTGGTTGCCTCAGACTCTGGAAACACCATATATTTT
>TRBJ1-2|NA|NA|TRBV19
CASSNGRFYGYTF
TGTGCCAGTAGTAACGGACGGTTCTATGGCTACACCTTC
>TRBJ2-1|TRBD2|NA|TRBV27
CASSLADYNEQFF
TGTGCCAGCAGTCTAGCGGACTACAATGAGCAGTTCTTC
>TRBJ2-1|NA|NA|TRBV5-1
CASSLPAMADEQFF
TGCGCCAGCAGCTTACCCGCTATGGCCGATGAGCAGTTCTTC
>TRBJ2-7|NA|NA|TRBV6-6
CASSLRPGPYEQYF
TGTGCCAGCAGCCTCCGGCCGGGGCCCTACGAGCAGTACTTC
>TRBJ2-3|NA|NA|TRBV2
CASSDGQGGADTQYF
TGTGCCAGCAGTGACGGCCAAGGGGGAGCAGATACGCAGTATTTT
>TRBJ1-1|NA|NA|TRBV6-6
CASSQRAVEAFF
TGTGCCAGCAGCCAACGGGCGGTTGAAGCTTTCTTT
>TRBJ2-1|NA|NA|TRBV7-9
CASSLGPDGNEQFF
TGTGCCAGCAGCTTAGGGCCGGACGGAAATGAGCAGTTCTTC
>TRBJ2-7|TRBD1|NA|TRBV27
CASSSRTGAYEQYF
TGTGCCAGCAGTTCCCGGACAGGAGCCTACGAGCAGTACTTC
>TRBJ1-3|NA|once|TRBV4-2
CASSHYTDGQISGNTIYF
TGTGCCAGCAGCCACTATACAGACGGACAGATTTCTGGAAACACCATATATTTT
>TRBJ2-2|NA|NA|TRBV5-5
CASSRGTGELFF
TGTGCCAGCAGCCGTGGTACCGGGGAGCTGTTTTTT
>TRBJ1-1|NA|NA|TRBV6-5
CASSAAGSTEAFF
TGTGCCAGCAGTGCCGCCGGGAGCACTGAAGCTTTCTTT
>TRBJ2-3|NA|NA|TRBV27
CASSLYGGGGTDTQYF
TGTGCCAGCAGTTTATATGGAGGAGGGGGCACAGATACGCAGTATTTT
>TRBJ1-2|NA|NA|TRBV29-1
CSVLGRTRDDGYTF
TGCAGCGTCCTGGGCCGGACTAGGGATGATGGCTACACCTTC